The 4 T cell receptor beta chains below were found in one sample sequenced in a study of monozygotic twins with inflammatory bowel disease. TCRdb reprocessed the 5' RACE reads; each CDR3 protein has one entry and no DNA is given. The sample yields fewer than 150,000 distinct CDR3 sequences, of which the top ten take up roughly 2.5%. Material: blood. These receptors were collected from a human donor with ulcerative colitis or Crohn's disease, or a healthy co-twin of an affected twin (not recorded which).

The gene calls are TRBV12-3 or TRBV12-4 and TRBJ1-6; the TCRdb D gene call, TRBD1, has no DNA to confirm it. The CDR3 runs to 15 residues. CDR3: CASSQRQGMNSPLHF.

The chain is built from TRBV5-1 and TRBJ2-1; TCRdb selects TRBD1, and the lack of DNA leaves this call unchecked. Germline V gene sequence: CDR1 SGHRS, CDR2 YFSETQ. The length of the CDR3 is 15 residues. This CDR3 is CASSADRGICNEQFF.

The chain links TRBV5-6 to TRBJ2-5; TCRdb calls TRBD2, which cannot be checked without DNA. Germline CDR1 and CDR2: SGHDT and YYEEEE. This CDR3 region has 14 residues. The CDR3 sequence: CASSLASGGETQYF. The entire variable domain, with the rest obtained from reference TRBV5-6 and TRBJ2-5, is as follows: DAGVTQSPTHLIKTRGQQVTLRCSPKSGHDTVSWYQQALGQGPQFIFQYYEEEERQRGNFPDRFSGHQFPNYSSELNVNALLLGDSALYLCASSLASGGETQYFGPGTRLLVL.

V and J are TRBV12-3 or TRBV12-4 and TRBJ1-6. The CDR3 loop spans 12 amino acids. CDR3: CASSSLGSPLHF.